The 28 T cell receptor beta chains below come from one sample, sequenced in a study of beta chain features in type 1 diabetes. The entirety of the isolated RNA underwent reverse transcription, so expressed TCRB transcripts were sequenced. The table came from immunoSEQ multiplex PCR; TCRdb's copy has only in-frame clones and leaves some out. The table records approximately 380,000 clones, around 15% of them present only once. Sequencing was done on a sample of naive CD4+ T cells from blood. Receptor source: a woman under 30 in good health.

In its sample, this clone was seen a few times. This chain connects TRBV18 to TRBJ2-7; D is possibly TRBD1 (6 bases). The germline CDR1 and CDR2 sequences are KGHSH and LQKENI. Trimming took 3 bases from V and 2 from J, leaving 14 bases between them. The CDR3 totals 15 residues. The CDR3 region is CASSPIRQDAYEQYF. The CDR3, as DNA: TGTGCCAGCTCACCTATAAGACAGGACGCCTACGAGCAGTACTTC.

This chain connects TRBV19 to TRBJ1-5, with D possibly TRBD1 on 6 matching bases. The length of the CDR3 is 18 residues. V lost 6 bases to trimming and J lost 0 bases, with 21 bases between them. From germline, CDR1 is LNHDA and CDR2 SQIVND (reference sequence). CDR3 amino acids: CASSVGTPDSYSNQPQHF. CDR3 DNA sequence: TGTGCCAGTAGCGTCGGGACACCCGACTCCTATAGCAATCAGCCCCAGCATTTT.

This clone was counted once. This sequence joins TRBV28 and TRBJ2-7, with 8 positions matching TRBD1. V trimming: 7 bases; J trimming: 1 base; junction bases outside the gene matches: 9. The CDR3 has 15 residues. The germline CDR1 and CDR2 sequences are MDHEN and SYDVKM. The CDR3 here is CASIRNRGSSYEQYF. The CDR3 DNA sequence: TGTGCCAGCATCAGAAACAGGGGGAGTTCCTACGAGCAGTACTTC.

CDR3 residues: CASSPQGLSSTDTQYF. The CDR3, as DNA: TGTGCCAGCTCACCCCAGGGACTATCTAGCACAGATACGCAGTATTTT. The genes are TRBV18 and TRBJ2-3, with 7 bases fitting TRBD2. The length of the CDR3 is 16 residues. Germline V lookup: CDR1 KGHSH, CDR2 LQKENI. V dropped 3 bases and J dropped 0; count of bases not matched to a gene: 6.

This clone was counted only a few times. This chain links TRBV7-2 with TRBJ2-5; D might be TRBD1 (6 bases). Trimming cost V 5 bases and J 1 base, with 11 bases left between them. This CDR3 is built from 14 residues. Looked up from germline, CDR1 is SGHTA and CDR2 is FQGNSA. This CDR3 reads CASSRTDRQETQYF. The CDR3 region has the DNA TGTGCCAGCAGCCGGACAGATCGCCAAGAGACCCAGTACTTC.

This clone was seen a few times. V is TRBV4-1 and J is TRBJ2-7, with D maybe TRBD2 (5 bases). The germline gives CDR1 MGHRA, CDR2 YSYEKL. CDR3 length: 12 residues. The ends were cut back, 2 bases at V and 4 bases at J, with 6 bases in the middle. The CDR3 region is CASSQRGYEQYF. CDR3 DNA sequence: TGCGCCAGCAGCCAACGCGGGTACGAGCAGTACTTC.

The CDR3 nucleotides are TGCAGCGGGTACTCCCTCTCTGGAAACACCATATATTTT. Residues: CSGYSLSGNTIYF. The chain uses TRBV29-1 and TRBJ1-3; no clear D. Germline CDR1 SQVTM, CDR2 ANQGSEA. V shed 7 bases and J shed 0 bases, with 10 bases lying between them. This CDR3 spans 13 amino acids.

The chain links TRBV18 to TRBJ2-1, with 12 bases lining up with TRBD2. The CDR3 covers 15 residues. Germline V lookup: CDR1 KGHSH, CDR2 LQKENI. The V gene end was trimmed by 0 bases and the J gene end by 9 bases; junction bases not matched to a gene: 3. The CDR3 nucleotides read TGTGCCAGCTCACCACCTGGACTAGCGGGAACTGAGCAGTTCTTC. Translated, it gives CASSPPGLAGTEQFF.

V is TRBV25-1 and J is TRBJ1-5; TRBD1 is a possible D gene (5 bases). Germline V gene lookup returns CDR1 MGHDK and CDR2 SYGVNS. The CDR3 has 14 amino acids. V was pared by 6 bases and J by 8 bases, with 17 bases between. The CDR3 loop reads CASRAIGRDEPQHF. CDR3 sequence (DNA): TGTGCCAGCAGGGCGATAGGCAGGGATGAGCCCCAGCATTTT.

This clone has only a few counts. The gene calls are TRBV6-1 and TRBJ1-3, with TRBD1 as a possible D gene (6 bases). Deletions cut 6 bases from V and 0 bases from J, with 12 bases between. The CDR3 consists of 15 residues. Germline-derived CDR1 and CDR2 are MNHNS and SASEGT. The CDR3 loop is CASSRGQNSGNTIYF. The DNA for the CDR3 is TGTGCCAGCAGCCGTGGACAGAACTCTGGAAACACCATATATTTT.

The chain links TRBV30 to TRBJ2-5; 9 bases align to TRBD1. The CDR3 consists of 13 residues. J was trimmed by 5 bases and V by 3 bases; bases with no gene match: 4. Germline-derived CDR1 and CDR2 are GTSNPN and SVGIG (reference sequence). CDR3 sequence reads: CAWSGDRAETQYF. The CDR3 DNA reads TGTGCCTGGAGCGGGGACAGGGCCGAGACCCAGTACTTC.

The chain uses TRBV29-1 and TRBJ2-1; 9 nucleotides line up with TRBD2. The CDR3 length is 15 residues. V trimming: 6 bases; J trimming: 8 bases; junction bases outside the gene matches: 14. Looked up from germline, CDR1 is SQVTM and CDR2 is ANQGSEA. The chain's CDR3 is CSVARLRTSEDEQFF. CDR3 coding DNA: TGCAGCGTCGCCAGGTTGCGGACTAGCGAGGATGAGCAGTTCTTC.

The chain couples TRBV5-4 to TRBJ2-3; D is possibly TRBD2 (6 bases). The germline V and J ends were trimmed by 1 base and 6 bases, with 9 bases remaining between them. CDR1 and CDR2 from the germline V gene are SGHNT and YYREEE (reference sequence). This CDR3 has 13 residues. CDR3 DNA sequence: TGTGCCAGCAGCTTGAGGACTACGGATACGCAGTATTTT. This encodes CASSLRTTDTQYF.

This chain uses TRBV15 with TRBJ2-5; TRBD2 might be the D (6 bases). The CDR3 is 17 amino acids. CDR1 is LNHNV and CDR2 is YYDKDF in the germline V gene (reference sequence). Trimming removed 5 bases from V and 0 bases from J, with 19 bases in between. The CDR3 region is CATSAHPLGGDQETQYF. The CDR3 DNA sequence: TGTGCCACCAGCGCACACCCTTTGGGAGGAGACCAAGAGACCCAGTACTTC.

In this sample, this clone turned up a few times. The V call is TRBV28, the J call TRBJ2-7; D gene unclear. In germline, CDR1 is MDHEN, CDR2 SYDVKM. The CDR3 contains 14 residues. The V and J ends lost 3 bases and 2 bases respectively, with 11 bases between them. The CDR3 region has the DNA TGTGCCAGCAGTTTCCCGTACAGTACCTACGAGCAGTACTTC. Translating it yields CASSFPYSTYEQYF.

This sequence joins TRBV6-4 and TRBJ1-2, with TRBD1 matching 8 bases. The CDR3 sequence is 15 residues long. V was clipped by 0 bases and J by 6 bases; unmatched bases: 6. Germline V lookup: CDR1 MRHNA, CDR2 SNTAGT. The CDR3 DNA follows: TGTGCCAGCAGTGACTCGACCAGGGGGCGGCATGGCTACACCTTC. Its protein is CASSDSTRGRHGYTF.

This clone has just a few counts. The J gene is TRBJ1-2, the V gene TRBV9; 8 nucleotides agree with TRBD1. Looked up from germline, CDR1 is SGDLS and CDR2 is YYNGEE. The CDR3 sequence is 14 residues long. V shed 3 bases and J 6 bases; nucleotides not matched to a gene: 7. The CDR3 region is CASSGRTGSHGYTF. The DNA for the CDR3 is TGTGCCAGCAGCGGAAGGACAGGGAGTCATGGCTACACCTTC. Supplemented by reference TRBV9 and TRBJ1-2, the full variable domain reads DSGVTQTPKHLITATGQRVTLRCSPRSGDLSVYWYQQSLDQGLQFLIQYYNGEERAKGNILERFSAQQFPDLHSELNLSSLELGDSALYFCASSGRTGSHGYTFGSGTRLTVV.

This clone appeared a few times. The CDR3 sequence: CASSGGISQGEQFF. In nucleotides, the CDR3 is TGTGCCAGCAGTGGGGGCATAAGCCAGGGTGAGCAGTTCTTC. The rearrangement links TRBV6-1 to TRBJ2-1; tentative D call: TRBD1 (5 bases). The V gene lost 4 bases and the J gene lost 9 bases, with 16 bases spanning the gap. CDR3 length: 14 residues. Germline CDR1 is MNHNS and CDR2 is SASEGT.

The table lists this clone with a few counts. This chain links TRBV5-4 with TRBJ1-1; the D is unclear. The V gene's germline CDR1 is SGHNT and CDR2 YYREEE (reference sequence). The germline V and J ends were trimmed by 6 bases and 1 base, with 4 bases remaining between them. This CDR3 has 11 residues. The CDR3 coding sequence is TGTGCCAGCACCAAGAACACTGAAGCTTTCTTT. Protein sequence: CASTKNTEAFF.

This rearrangement joins TRBV19 to TRBJ2-7; 7 bases fit TRBD1. With V trimmed by 6 bases and J by 3 bases, 11 bases remained unmatched. CDR1 and CDR2 from the germline V gene are LNHDA and SQIVND (reference sequence). The CDR3 loop spans 15 amino acids. CDR3 in DNA: TGTGCCAGTAGGAGTCCGGGACAGACTTACTACGAGCAGTACTTC. As protein: CASRSPGQTYYEQYF.

This clone was observed a few times. The genes are TRBV14 and TRBJ1-4; the D is unclear. Germline loops: CDR1 SGHDN, CDR2 FVKESK. Trimming took off 4 bases at V and 5 bases at J, with 14 bases between the two ends. The CDR3 has 15 amino acids. The CDR3 reads CASSPGWAANEKLFF. For the CDR3, the DNA is TGTGCCAGCAGCCCCGGTTGGGCAGCAAATGAAAAACTGTTTTTT.

This chain joins TRBV9 and TRBJ2-3; TRBD2 matches at 11 bases. V shed 4 bases, J shed 7 bases, and the junction held 8 bases outside the gene matches. This CDR3 is built from 15 residues. Germline V gives CDR1 SGDLS, CDR2 YYNGEE. This CDR3 is CASSPRLAGPYTQYF. In nucleotides, the CDR3 is TGTGCCAGCAGCCCCCGACTAGCGGGACCGTATACGCAGTATTTT.

V usage is TRBV11-2 and J usage is TRBJ2-3; 7 bases are shared with TRBD1. This CDR3 is 17 amino acids long. After removal of 4 bases from V and 2 bases from J, the junction contained 12 bases not matched to a gene. Germline V CDR1 and CDR2: SGHAT, FQNNGV. CDR3 residues: CASSSHGQALNTDTQYF. The CDR3 DNA reads as TGTGCCAGCAGCTCGCACGGACAGGCACTAAACACAGATACGCAGTATTTT.

The V gene is TRBV5-1, the J gene TRBJ2-2, with TRBD1 identical over 7 bases. V shed 4 bases and J 6 bases; nucleotides not matched to a gene: 9. The CDR3 totals 15 residues. Germline loops: CDR1 SGHRS, CDR2 YFSETQ. The CDR3 bases are TGCGCCAGCAGCCGGAGCAGGGGGAAAGCCGGGGAGCTGTTTTTT. This gives the protein CASSRSRGKAGELFF.

This clone was seen more than once but under ten times. V and J are TRBV9 and TRBJ2-1; 16 bases map to TRBD2. Looked up from germline, CDR1 is SGDLS and CDR2 is YYNGEE. The CDR3 consists of 16 residues. The junction had 5 bases not matched to a gene; V was cut back by 4 bases and J by 7 bases. Here the CDR3 reads CASSTGLAGGLNEQFF. The CDR3, as DNA: TGTGCCAGCAGCACGGGACTAGCGGGAGGGCTGAATGAGCAGTTCTTC. Full variable domain (outside the CDR3, taken from reference TRBV9 and TRBJ2-1): DSGVTQTPKHLITATGQRVTLRCSPRSGDLSVYWYQQSLDQGLQFLIQYYNGEERAKGNILERFSAQQFPDLHSELNLSSLELGDSALYFCASSTGLAGGLNEQFFGPGTRLTVL.

This chain connects TRBV4-3 to TRBJ1-5; D is possibly TRBD1 (6 bases). Germline V CDR1 and CDR2: LGHNA, YSLEER. V was shortened by 0 bases and J by 6 bases, with 9 bases between the two germline ends. This CDR3 is 14 amino acids long. The CDR3, as DNA: TGCGCCAGCAGCCAAGAGACAGGAGGTCAGCCCCAGCATTTT. Its protein is CASSQETGGQPQHF.

In this sample, this clone turned up a few times. The chain has TRBV11-2 and TRBJ2-7, with D hard to call. Deletions cut 5 bases from V and 7 bases from J, with 15 bases between. Germline CDR1 SGHAT, CDR2 FQNNGV. CDR3 size: 13 residues. In nucleotides, the CDR3 is TGTGCCAGCAGCCCCGGTTACCCTCGAGAGCAGTACTTC. Protein product: CASSPGYPREQYF.

This clone was counted a few times. DNA for the CDR3: TGTGCCAGCAGCTTATATAGCACTGAAGCTTTCTTT. Translated: CASSLYSTEAFF. The chain has TRBV7-2 and TRBJ1-1; D not certain. Germline V lookup: CDR1 SGHTA, CDR2 FQGNSA. CDR3 size: 12 residues. V was trimmed by 2 bases and J by 4 bases, leaving 5 bases between them.